Reported below is one T cell receptor beta chain. Antigen unknown. This entry comes from a study of response to subunit inactivated influenza vaccine. Study results and limitations: There was a suggestion from the authors that each seasonal influenza vaccination recruits few new T cells.

MiXCR, run by TCRdb on the RT-PCR reads, gives a single entry per CDR3 protein. The repertoire consists of about 780,000 distinct CDR3 sequences, with roughly 20% occurring once and the leading ten covering approximately 10%. The length of the CDR3 is 16 residues. Germline V gives CDR1 SGHTA, CDR2 FQGTGA. V was clipped by 0 bases and J by 9 bases; unmatched bases: 11. The rearrangement links TRBV7-3 to TRBJ2-1; 7 positions match TRBD1. The clonotype originates from a man over 45 who received an inactivated influenza vaccine. The starting material was PBMCs from blood, obtained about 5 days after vaccination. CDR3 sequence reads: CASSLTGTENWREQFF. In DNA form, the CDR3 reads TGTGCCAGCAGCTTAACCGGGACAGAAAATTGGCGTGAGCAGTTCTTC.